This TCR beta chain originates from a study of blood T cell repertoires in COVID-19. Study background: The origin of the acute and convalescent COVID-19 samples was the United States, Italy and Spain. In each case, the material was cDNA or gDNA derived from T cells, B-cell-depleted T cells, or PBMCs.

Germline CDR1 and CDR2: MDHEN and SYDVKM. There are 14 residues in the CDR3. The V end lost 9 bases, the J end lost 5 bases, and 16 bases lay between the germline ends. The authors' processing: Estimation of nucleated cell counts relied on the amplification of reference gene primers. Sequenced by immunoSEQ multiplex PCR; TCRdb stores in-frame clones only, minus some. The D gene and trimming were derived from the DNA, and the V and J assignments and clone size from that table. The sample lists some 150,000 clones; around 80% were seen once. This chain links TRBV28 with TRBJ2-2; D ambiguous. Source material: peripheral blood. The source of this sequence is a man in his fifties or sixties with active or convalescent COVID-19. The CDR3 DNA sequence: TGTGCCAGTCTTAGGCGACCGGGTACCGGGGAGCTGTTTTTT. This codes for CASLRRPGTGELFF.